Following are 27 T cell receptor beta chains from one sample sequenced in a study of T cells in Graves' hyperthyroidism and ophthalmopathy. From RNA transcripts, TCR beta CDR3 regions were amplified. The HTBI primer set drove a first-round RT-PCR of the TCR CDR3. TCRdb reprocessed the multiplex PCR reads via MiXCR and lists one record per CDR3 protein. The profile shows about half a million distinct CDR3 sequences, about 16% of them singletons. Input material: blood. The receptor source for this set is a woman younger than 45 with Graves' ophthalmopathy.

The rearrangement joins TRBV29-1 to TRBJ2-7; 9 bases agree with TRBD2. V lost 3 bases to trimming and J lost 3 bases; unmatched junction nucleotides: 6. From germline, CDR1 is SQVTM and CDR2 ANQGSEA. There are 14 residues in the CDR3. CDR3 DNA sequence: TGCAGCGTTGAGACCGGACTAGCGAGCTACGAGCAGTACTTC. This codes for CSVETGLASYEQYF.

Worth noting for this clonotype: Since a much larger clone is just one base distant, this may be a read error. CDR3 sequence: CASSATLNYGCTF. CDR3 DNA sequence: TGTGCCAGCAGTGCGACACTGAACTATGGCTGCACCTTC. The chain links TRBV2 to TRBJ1-2; D gene uncertain. The germline V gene has CDR1 SNHLY and CDR2 FYNNEI. The CDR3 runs 13 residues.

This clonotype has a handful of counts. The rearrangement links TRBV6-5 to TRBJ2-7; perhaps TRBD2 as D (5 bases). Per germline, CDR1 MNHEY and CDR2 SVGAGI. The CDR3 has 15 residues. V was trimmed by 0 bases and J by 9 bases, leaving 18 bases between them. In DNA, the CDR3 is TGTGCCAGCAGTTACTCGAGGGTCCGGTTTGGAGCGCAGTACTTC. It yields the protein CASSYSRVRFGAQYF.

The chain links TRBV19 to TRBJ1-1, with D tentatively TRBD1 (6 bases). The CDR3 totals 14 residues. CDR1 and CDR2 (germline): LNHDA, SQIVND (reference sequence). With 3 bases removed from V and 11 bases from J, the gap between germline ends came to 19 bases. The CDR3 region is CASSILQPGQPAFF. The CDR3 DNA reads TGTGCCAGTAGTATCCTCCAACCGGGACAACCGGCTTTCTTT.

The chain is built from TRBV2 and TRBJ1-1; TRBD1 matches 10 bases. The V segment lost 3 bases and the J segment 5 bases; nucleotides outside the gene matches: 3. Germline V gene sequence: CDR1 SNHLY, CDR2 FYNNEI. The CDR3 covers 14 residues. Here the CDR3 reads CASSEDRGGTEAFF. DNA for the CDR3: TGTGCCAGCAGTGAGGACAGGGGGGGGACTGAAGCTTTCTTT.

The chain couples TRBV6-2 or TRBV6-3 to TRBJ2-2; 16 positions agree with TRBD2. Trimming at V came to 8 bases and at J to 4 bases, leaving 16 bases not matched to a gene. The CDR3 loop spans 20 amino acids. CDR1 and CDR2 from the germline V gene are MNHEY and SVGEGT. The CDR3 bases are TGTGCCAGCGAGCCCGATCCCGGGACTAGCGGGAGGGCCTTCACCGGGGAGCTGTTTTTT. This encodes CASEPDPGTSGRAFTGELFF.

This clonotype was counted ten times or more. The chain has TRBV11-1 and TRBJ1-5; 7 bases map to TRBD1. The V gene's germline CDR1 is SGHAT and CDR2 FQDESV (reference sequence). The CDR3 sequence is 13 residues long. The junction had 0 bases not matched to a gene; V was cut back by 1 base and J by 6 bases. The CDR3 loop reads CASSLDRGQPQHF. CDR3 in DNA: TGTGCCAGCAGCTTAGACAGGGGTCAGCCCCAGCATTTT.

This clonotype was seen ten or more times. V and J are TRBV2 and TRBJ1-4; unclear D gene. The germline V and J ends were trimmed by 8 bases and 4 bases, with 11 bases remaining between them. This CDR3 region has 13 residues. The germline CDR1 and CDR2 sequences are SNHLY and FYNNEI. The DNA for the CDR3 is TGTGCCAGCGGCGGAGACATTAATGAAAAACTGTTTTTT. Protein: CASGGDINEKLFF.

This chain uses TRBV15 with TRBJ2-3, with TRBD2 matching over 10 bases. The CDR3 is 17 amino acids. V was pared by 0 bases and J by 5 bases, with 8 bases of the junction left unmatched. The V gene's germline CDR1 is LNHNV and CDR2 YYDKDF (reference sequence). The CDR3 spells CATSRDRSGRVGDTQYF. CDR3 sequence (DNA): TGTGCCACCAGCAGAGATCGGAGCGGGAGGGTGGGAGATACGCAGTATTTT.

This clonotype was seen at least ten times. The chain is built from TRBV27 and TRBJ2-1; D is perhaps TRBD2 (6 bases). This CDR3 has 15 residues. V was shortened by 1 base and J by 5 bases, with 12 bases between the two germline ends. CDR1 is MNHEY and CDR2 is SMNVEV in the germline V gene (reference sequence). CDR3 sequence: CASSLLAGTNNEQFF. DNA of the CDR3: TGTGCCAGCAGTTTATTGGCGGGAACTAACAATGAGCAGTTCTTC.

This clonotype was seen ten or more times. The rearrangement joins TRBV28 to TRBJ2-7; 7 nucleotides match TRBD1. V was clipped by 5 bases and J by 7 bases; unmatched bases: 11. This CDR3 contains 14 residues. CDR1 and CDR2 from the germline V gene are MDHEN and SYDVKM. The CDR3 DNA follows: TGTGCCAGCAGTCCGACAGGGTATCAAGGGGAGCAGTACTTC. It is translated as CASSPTGYQGEQYF.

Ten or more counts support this clonotype. This chain links TRBV7-3 with TRBJ2-2, with 10 bases that match TRBD2. CDR3 length: 16 residues. Germline CDR1 SGHTA, CDR2 FQGTGA. The J segment lost 4 bases and the V segment lost 3 bases, leaving 5 bases of the junction unmatched. The CDR3 DNA reads as TGTGCCAGCAGCTTCACCGGGACTAGCGTCACCGGGGAGCTGTTTTTT. Translated: CASSFTGTSVTGELFF.

V gene TRBV6-2 or TRBV6-3 combines with J gene TRBJ1-1; 8 bases line up with TRBD1. Unmatched junction bases numbered 8, after V lost 7 bases and J lost 7 bases. The germline V gene encodes CDR1 MNHEY and CDR2 SVGEGT. The CDR3 is 13 amino acids. The CDR3 reads CASTKTGEGEAFF. The CDR3 DNA reads TGTGCCAGCACCAAGACAGGGGAGGGTGAAGCTTTCTTT.

Only a few counts were recorded for this clonotype. The V and J genes are TRBV5-4 and TRBJ1-2; 9 positions agree with TRBD1. The CDR3 contains 17 residues. Unmatched junction bases numbered 17, after V lost 4 bases and J lost 7 bases. CDR1 is SGHNT and CDR2 is YYREEE in the germline V gene (reference sequence). The CDR3 loop is CASSVPTGTGRGSGYTF. The CDR3 DNA reads TGTGCCAGCAGCGTACCCACCGGGACAGGGAGAGGATCTGGCTACACCTTC.

On this clonotype: With a much larger clone just one base away, this may be a read error. The chain employs TRBV12-3 or TRBV12-4 and TRBJ2-5; D gene uncertain. This CDR3 has 13 residues. CDR3 loop: CASSEEVQETQHF. The CDR3 coding sequence is TGTGCCAGTTCAGAAGAGGTCCAAGAGACCCAGCACTTC.

The gene calls are TRBV7-9 and TRBJ1-2, with D unresolved. The germline V and J ends were trimmed by 5 bases and 7 bases, with 20 bases remaining between them. Germline V gene sequence: CDR1 SEHNR, CDR2 FQNEAQ (reference sequence). The CDR3 sequence is 15 residues long. The CDR3 here is CASSAQEATIVGYTF. In DNA, the CDR3 is TGTGCCAGCAGCGCCCAGGAGGCGACCATCGTTGGCTACACCTTC.

The rearrangement links TRBV24-1 to TRBJ2-1; the match to TRBD2 covers 8 bases. Looked up from germline, CDR1 is KGHDR and CDR2 is SFDVKD. The junction had 12 bases not matched to a gene; V was cut back by 2 bases and J by 4 bases. The CDR3 contains 18 residues. The CDR3 loop reads CATSDSPGGWTQYNEQFF. DNA of the CDR3: TGTGCCACCAGTGATTCCCCGGGGGGGTGGACTCAGTACAATGAGCAGTTCTTC.

This clonotype was counted at least ten times. This rearrangement joins TRBV10-3 to TRBJ2-7, with D maybe TRBD2 (5 bases). The V end lost 0 bases, the J end lost 2 bases, and 11 bases lay between the germline ends. The CDR3 extends over 15 amino acids. The germline V gene encodes CDR1 ENHRY and CDR2 SYGVKD. CDR3 sequence reads: CAISESEAKTYEQYF. CDR3 DNA: TGTGCCATCAGTGAGTCGGAGGCTAAGACCTACGAGCAGTACTTC.

This rearrangement joins TRBV4-3 to TRBJ2-2; 9 nucleotides match TRBD1. Unmatched junction bases numbered 7, after V lost 3 bases and J lost 2 bases. The germline V gene has CDR1 LGHNA and CDR2 YSLEER. The CDR3 has 17 residues. CDR3: CASSHTRTGANTGELFF. Written as DNA, the CDR3 is TGCGCCAGCAGCCACACTCGGACAGGGGCTAACACCGGGGAGCTGTTTTTT.

The CDR3 protein is CSARDRGTDIQYF. The CDR3 DNA reads as TGCAGTGCTAGGGACAGGGGAACGGACATTCAGTACTTC. This rearrangement joins TRBV20-1 to TRBJ2-4; the match to TRBD1 covers 9 bases. The CDR3 contains 13 residues. With V trimmed by 3 bases and J by 8 bases, 5 bases remained unmatched. Germline assignment: CDR1 DFQATT and CDR2 SNEGSKA (reference sequence).

The sample holds a few counts of this clonotype. The rearrangement joins TRBV6-1 to TRBJ2-3; D is unresolved. Looked up from germline, CDR1 is MNHNS and CDR2 is SASEGT. This CDR3 contains 14 residues. Trimming removed 5 bases from V and 2 bases from J, with 11 bases in between. The CDR3 nucleotides are TGTGCCAGCAGTCGTACCTCATACACAGATACGCAGTATTTT. Translating gives CASSRTSYTDTQYF.

The chain couples TRBV20-1 to TRBJ1-6, with D possibly being TRBD1 (6 bases). The CDR3 length is 14 residues. V lost 0 bases and J lost 11, with 14 bases in between. CDR1 and CDR2 (germline): DFQATT, SNEGSKA (reference sequence). The CDR3 here is CSARDGGAGAPLHF. CDR3 coding DNA: TGCAGTGCTAGAGATGGGGGGGCTGGGGCACCCCTCCACTTT.

The table lists this clonotype with a few counts. J is TRBJ2-1 and V is TRBV3-1, with 9 bases fitting TRBD1. CDR1 and CDR2 (germline): LGHDT, YNNKEL (reference sequence). This CDR3 has 15 amino acids. With V trimmed by 6 bases and J by 7 bases, 10 bases remained unmatched. The CDR3 reads CASSGQGRFGNEQFF. The CDR3 nucleotides are TGTGCCAGCAGTGGACAGGGGAGGTTTGGGAATGAGCAGTTCTTC.

This clonotype was recorded many times. This chain connects TRBV6-1 to TRBJ2-3; 10 bases are a match to TRBD1. Germline V gene lookup returns CDR1 MNHNS and CDR2 SASEGT. This CDR3 has 17 amino acids. J was trimmed by 4 bases and V by 6 bases; bases with no gene match: 13. Here the CDR3 reads CASRSDGGTGAADTQYF. CDR3 bases: TGTGCCAGCAGGTCTGACGGGGGGACAGGGGCGGCAGATACGCAGTATTTT.

This clonotype came up many times. CDR3 protein: CSARLYREASYEQYF. CDR3 sequence (DNA): TGCAGTGCTAGGCTATACAGGGAGGCCTCCTACGAGCAGTACTTC. J is TRBJ2-7 and V is TRBV20-1; D possibly uses TRBD1 or TRBD2 (6 bases each). Per germline, CDR1 DFQATT and CDR2 SNEGSKA (reference sequence). The CDR3 consists of 15 residues. The V end lost 3 bases, the J end lost 0 bases, and 15 bases lay between the germline ends.

This clonotype was recorded at least ten times. This chain links TRBV20-1 with TRBJ1-6, with D maybe TRBD1 (5 bases). The length of the CDR3 is 15 residues. Germline V CDR1 and CDR2: DFQATT, SNEGSKA (reference sequence). V was trimmed by 0 bases and J by 11 bases, leaving 17 bases between them. The CDR3 coding sequence is TGCAGTGCTAGAGATTCGACGGGGGTGAGAACACCCCTCCACTTT. Protein: CSARDSTGVRTPLHF.

This clonotype has a count of ten or more. The chain joins TRBV20-1 to TRBJ1-6; TRBD1 matches 9 bases. Per germline, CDR1 DFQATT and CDR2 SNEGSKA (reference sequence). The J segment lost 11 bases and the V segment lost 3 bases, leaving 2 bases of the junction unmatched. The CDR3 extends over 12 amino acids. The DNA of the CDR3 is TGCAGTGCTAGGACAGGGGGGACACCCCTCCACTTT. Translation: CSARTGGTPLHF.